The clone carrying this T cell receptor beta chain was seen ten or more times. The antigen is unknown. The data were taken from a study of T cells after yellow fever vaccination. Findings and limits, study-wide: The CD4 and CD8 compartments had a small share of their clonotypes in common. Although the secondary response was weaker, it peaked faster, at day 5 versus 15.

5'RACE template switching generated TCR cDNA, adding a universal primer site and UMIs. Via MiXCR, TCRdb re-called the 5' RACE reads, giving one row per CDR3 protein. The top ten clones hold 20% to 25% of a sample with roughly 310,000 distinct CDR3 sequences, 3.6% of them seen once. The germline V gene has CDR1 SGHRS and CDR2 YFSETQ. V was pared by 4 bases and J by 6 bases, with 16 bases between. There are 15 residues in the CDR3. The source material was PBMCs, sampled on the day of the yellow fever booster vaccination. This chain uses TRBV5-1 with TRBJ2-2; D is possibly TRBD1 (6 bases). The clonotype was recovered from a man aged 18 to 30 who received the YFV17D yellow fever vaccine. Written as DNA, the CDR3 is TGCGCCAGCAGCACCAGGGGCTCTTGGTCCGGGGAGCTGTTTTTT. It encodes CASSTRGSWSGELFF.